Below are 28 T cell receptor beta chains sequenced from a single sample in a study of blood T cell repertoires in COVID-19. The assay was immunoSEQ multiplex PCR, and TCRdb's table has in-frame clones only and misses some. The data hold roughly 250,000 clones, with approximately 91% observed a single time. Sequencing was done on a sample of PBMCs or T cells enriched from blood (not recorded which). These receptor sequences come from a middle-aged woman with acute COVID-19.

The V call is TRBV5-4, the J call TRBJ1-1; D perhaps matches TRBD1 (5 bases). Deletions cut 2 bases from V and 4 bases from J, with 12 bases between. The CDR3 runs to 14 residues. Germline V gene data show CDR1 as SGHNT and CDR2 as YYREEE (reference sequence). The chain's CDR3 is CASSFRGGSTEAFF. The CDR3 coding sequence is TGTGCCAGCAGCTTTAGGGGAGGTAGCACTGAAGCTTTCTTT.

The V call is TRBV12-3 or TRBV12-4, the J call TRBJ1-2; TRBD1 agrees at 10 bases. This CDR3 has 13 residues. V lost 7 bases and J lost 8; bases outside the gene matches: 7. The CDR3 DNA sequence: TGTGCCAGCAACGACAGGGGGCCTGGAGGCTACACCTTC. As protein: CASNDRGPGGYTF.

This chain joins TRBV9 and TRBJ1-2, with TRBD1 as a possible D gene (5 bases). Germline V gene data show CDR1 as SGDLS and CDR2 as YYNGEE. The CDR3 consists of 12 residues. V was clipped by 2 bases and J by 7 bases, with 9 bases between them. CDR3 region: CASSVSGLGYTF. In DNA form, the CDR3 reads TGTGCCAGCAGCGTCTCAGGGCTTGGCTACACCTTC.

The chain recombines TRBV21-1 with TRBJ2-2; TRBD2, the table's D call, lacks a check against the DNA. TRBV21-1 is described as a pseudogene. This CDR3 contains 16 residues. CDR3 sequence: CASSKEGSGNTGELFF. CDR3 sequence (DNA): TGTGCCAGCAGCAAAGAGGGTAGCGGGAACACCGGGGAGCTGTTTTTT.

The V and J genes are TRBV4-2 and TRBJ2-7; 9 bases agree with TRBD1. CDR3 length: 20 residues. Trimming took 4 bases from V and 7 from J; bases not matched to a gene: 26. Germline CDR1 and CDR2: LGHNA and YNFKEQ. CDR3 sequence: CASSLIRLGGQGLGPEEQYF. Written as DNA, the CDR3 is TGTGCCAGCAGCCTCATACGACTGGGCGGACAGGGGCTGGGGCCGGAGGAGCAGTACTTC.

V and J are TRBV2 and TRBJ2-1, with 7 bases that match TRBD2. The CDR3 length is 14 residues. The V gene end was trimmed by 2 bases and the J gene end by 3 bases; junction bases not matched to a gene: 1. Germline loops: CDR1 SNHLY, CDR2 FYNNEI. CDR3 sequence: CASSELADYNEQFF. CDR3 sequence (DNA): TGTGCCAGCAGTGAACTAGCGGACTACAATGAGCAGTTCTTC. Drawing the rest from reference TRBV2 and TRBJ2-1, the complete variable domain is EPEVTQTPSHQVTQMGQEVILRCVPISNHLYFYWYRQILGQKVEFLVSFYNNEISEKSEIFDDQFSVERPDGSNFTLKIRSTKLEDSAMYFCASSELADYNEQFFGPGTRLTVL.

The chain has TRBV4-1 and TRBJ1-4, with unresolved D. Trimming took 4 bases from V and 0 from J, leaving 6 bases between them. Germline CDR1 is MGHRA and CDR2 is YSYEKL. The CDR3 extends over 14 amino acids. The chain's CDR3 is CASSLRATNEKLFF. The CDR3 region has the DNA TGCGCCAGCAGCCTCCGAGCAACTAATGAAAAACTGTTTTTT.

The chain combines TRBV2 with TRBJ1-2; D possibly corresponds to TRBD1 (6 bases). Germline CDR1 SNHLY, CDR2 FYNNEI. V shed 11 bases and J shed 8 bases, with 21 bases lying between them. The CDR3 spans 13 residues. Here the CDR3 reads CALGKGGTGGYTF. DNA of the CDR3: TGTGCCCTGGGGAAGGGGGGGACGGGCGGCTACACCTTC.

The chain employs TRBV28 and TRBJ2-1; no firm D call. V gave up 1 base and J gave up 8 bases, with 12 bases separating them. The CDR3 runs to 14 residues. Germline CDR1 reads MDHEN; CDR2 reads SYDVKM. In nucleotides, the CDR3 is TGTGCCAGCAGTTTATCCGGAGAGCGCGATGAGCAGTTCTTC. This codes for CASSLSGERDEQFF.

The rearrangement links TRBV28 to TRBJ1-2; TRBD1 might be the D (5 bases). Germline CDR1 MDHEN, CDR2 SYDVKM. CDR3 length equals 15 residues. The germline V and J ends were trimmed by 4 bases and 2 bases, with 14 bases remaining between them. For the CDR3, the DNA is TGTGCCAGCAGTTCCCCCGCGACAGCCAACTATGGCTACACCTTC. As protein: CASSSPATANYGYTF.

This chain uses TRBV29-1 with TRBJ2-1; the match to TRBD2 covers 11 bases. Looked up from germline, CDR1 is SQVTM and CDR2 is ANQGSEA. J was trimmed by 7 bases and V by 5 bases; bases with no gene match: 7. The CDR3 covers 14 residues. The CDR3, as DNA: TGCAGCGTTCAGGGACTAGCGGCACTGAATGAGCAGTTCTTC. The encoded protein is CSVQGLAALNEQFF.

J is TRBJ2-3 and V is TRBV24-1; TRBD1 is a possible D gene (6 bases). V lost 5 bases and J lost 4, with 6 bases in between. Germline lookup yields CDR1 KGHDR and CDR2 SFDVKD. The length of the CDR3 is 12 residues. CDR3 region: CATSAGADTQYF. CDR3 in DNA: TGTGCCACCAGTGCAGGGGCAGATACGCAGTATTTT.

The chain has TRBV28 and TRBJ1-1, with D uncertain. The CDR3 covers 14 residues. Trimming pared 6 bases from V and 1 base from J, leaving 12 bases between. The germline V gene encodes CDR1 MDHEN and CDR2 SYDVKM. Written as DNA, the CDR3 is TGTGCCAGCAGAACCGGGTCACAGAACACTGAAGCTTTCTTT. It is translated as CASRTGSQNTEAFF.

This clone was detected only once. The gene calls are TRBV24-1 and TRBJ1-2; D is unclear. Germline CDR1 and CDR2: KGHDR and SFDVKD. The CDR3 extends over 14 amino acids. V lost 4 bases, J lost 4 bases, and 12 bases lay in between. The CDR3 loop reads CATSDRGRFYGYTF. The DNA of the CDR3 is TGTGCCACCAGTGACCGCGGTAGATTCTATGGCTACACCTTC.

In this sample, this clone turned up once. CDR3 sequence reads: CASSLTSRDRGSTYNSPLHF. The CDR3 nucleotides are TGTGCCAGCAGTTTAACCTCCCGGGACAGGGGAAGCACCTATAATTCACCCCTCCACTTT. V and J are TRBV27 and TRBJ1-6; 10 nucleotides agree with TRBD1. CDR3 length equals 20 residues. Trimming cost V 2 bases and J 2 bases; bases outside gene matches: 12. In germline, CDR1 is MNHEY, CDR2 SMNVEV (reference sequence).

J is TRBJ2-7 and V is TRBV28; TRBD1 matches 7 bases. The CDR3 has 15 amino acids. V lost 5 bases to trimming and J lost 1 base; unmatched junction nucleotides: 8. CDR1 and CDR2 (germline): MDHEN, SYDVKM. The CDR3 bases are TGTGCCAGCAGTCCTTCGGGACAGCGGTCCTACGAGCAGTACTTC. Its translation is CASSPSGQRSYEQYF.

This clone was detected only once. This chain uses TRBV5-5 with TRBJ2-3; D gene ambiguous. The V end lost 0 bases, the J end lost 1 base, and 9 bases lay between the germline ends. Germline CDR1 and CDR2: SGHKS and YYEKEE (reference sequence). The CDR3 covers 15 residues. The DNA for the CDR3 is TGTGCCAGCAGCTTGGATTTAAGCCGCACAGATACGCAGTATTTT. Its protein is CASSLDLSRTDTQYF.

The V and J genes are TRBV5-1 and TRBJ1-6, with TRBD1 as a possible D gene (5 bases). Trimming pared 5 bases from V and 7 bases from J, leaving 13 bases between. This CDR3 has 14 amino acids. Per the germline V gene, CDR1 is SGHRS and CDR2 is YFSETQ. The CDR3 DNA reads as TGCGCCAGCAGTGTAAGGCGGGACAATTCACCCCTCCACTTT. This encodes CASSVRRDNSPLHF.

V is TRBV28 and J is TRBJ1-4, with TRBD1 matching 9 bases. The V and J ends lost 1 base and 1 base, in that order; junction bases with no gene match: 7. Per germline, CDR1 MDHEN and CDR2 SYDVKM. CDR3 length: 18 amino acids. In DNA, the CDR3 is TGTGCCAGCAGTTTATTTAGAGGGACAGGGTTAACTAATGAAAAACTGTTTTTT. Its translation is CASSLFRGTGLTNEKLFF.

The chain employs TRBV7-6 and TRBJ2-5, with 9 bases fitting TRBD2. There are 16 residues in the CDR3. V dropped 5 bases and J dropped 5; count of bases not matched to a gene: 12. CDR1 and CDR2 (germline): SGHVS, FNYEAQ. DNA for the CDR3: TGTGCCAGCAGCCGCCCCGGCGGGAGGGCCCGGGAGACCCAGTACTTC. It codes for CASSRPGGRARETQYF.

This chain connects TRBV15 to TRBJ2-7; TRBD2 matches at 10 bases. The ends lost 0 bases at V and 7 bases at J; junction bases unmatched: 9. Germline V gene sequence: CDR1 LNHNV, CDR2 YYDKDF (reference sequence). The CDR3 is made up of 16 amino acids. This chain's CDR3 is CATSRDRPSGSGEQYF. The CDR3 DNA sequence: TGTGCCACCAGCAGAGATCGCCCTAGCGGGAGTGGTGAGCAGTACTTC.

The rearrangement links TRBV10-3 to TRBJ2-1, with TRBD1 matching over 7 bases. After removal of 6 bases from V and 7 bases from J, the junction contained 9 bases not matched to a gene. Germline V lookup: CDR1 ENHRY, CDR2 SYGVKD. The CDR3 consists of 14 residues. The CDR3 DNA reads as TGTGCCATCAGCCCACAGGGGACGGGAAATGAGCAGTTCTTC. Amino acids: CAISPQGTGNEQFF.

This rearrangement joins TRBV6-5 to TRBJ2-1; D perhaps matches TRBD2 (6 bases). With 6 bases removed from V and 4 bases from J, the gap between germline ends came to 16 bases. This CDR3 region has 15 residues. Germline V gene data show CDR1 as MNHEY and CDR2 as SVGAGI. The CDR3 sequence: CASREGSGDYNEQFF. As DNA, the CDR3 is TGTGCCAGCAGGGAGGGGAGCGGAGATTACAATGAGCAGTTCTTC.

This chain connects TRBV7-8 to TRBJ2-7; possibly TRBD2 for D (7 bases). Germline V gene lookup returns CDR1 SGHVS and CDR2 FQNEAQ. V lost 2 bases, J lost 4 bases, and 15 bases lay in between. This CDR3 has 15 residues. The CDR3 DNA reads TGTGCCAGCAGCTTAAGTGGGGGGGCTCTATACGAGCAGTACTTC. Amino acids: CASSLSGGALYEQYF. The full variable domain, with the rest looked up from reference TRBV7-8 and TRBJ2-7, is GAGVSQSPRYKVAKRGQDVALRCDPISGHVSLFWYQQALGQGPEFLTYFQNEAQLDKSGLPSDRFFAERPEGSVSTLKIQRTQQEDSAVYLCASSLSGGALYEQYFGPGTRLTVT.

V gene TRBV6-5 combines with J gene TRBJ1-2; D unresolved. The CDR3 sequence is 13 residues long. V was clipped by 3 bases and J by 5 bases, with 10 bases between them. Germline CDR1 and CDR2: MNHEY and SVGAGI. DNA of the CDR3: TGTGCCAGCAGTTATGAACTCCGTTATGGCTACACCTTC. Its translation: CASSYELRYGYTF.

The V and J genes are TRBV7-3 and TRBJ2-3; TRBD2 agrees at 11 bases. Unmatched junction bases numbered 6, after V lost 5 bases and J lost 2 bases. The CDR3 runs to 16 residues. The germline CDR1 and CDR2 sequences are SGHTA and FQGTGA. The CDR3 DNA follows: TGTGCCAGCAGCCTCGGGACTAGCGGCCCCACAGATACGCAGTATTTT. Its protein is CASSLGTSGPTDTQYF.

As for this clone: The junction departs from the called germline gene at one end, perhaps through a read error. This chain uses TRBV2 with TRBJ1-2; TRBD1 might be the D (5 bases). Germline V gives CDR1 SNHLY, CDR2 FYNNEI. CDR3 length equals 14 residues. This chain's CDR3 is CASSEGRGDYGYTF. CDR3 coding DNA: TGTGCCAGCAGCGAAGGGCGGGGGGACTATGGCTACACCTTC.

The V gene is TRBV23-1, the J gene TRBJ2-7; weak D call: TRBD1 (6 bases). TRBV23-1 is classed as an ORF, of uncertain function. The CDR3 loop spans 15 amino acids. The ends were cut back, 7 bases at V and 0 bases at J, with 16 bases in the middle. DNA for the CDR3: TGCGCCAGCATTTCACGGACAGATACCTCCTACGAGCAGTACTTC. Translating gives CASISRTDTSYEQYF.